These 2 T cell receptor beta chains originate from one sample sequenced in a study of T cells after posttransplantation cyclophosphamide. TCRdb's table, derived via immunoSEQ multiplex PCR, lists solely in-frame clones and lacks some. This sample carries tens of thousands of clones, 85% to 95% of them seen once, and the ten largest clones take approximately 2.7%. Input material: PBMCs. These TCRs come from a woman aged 25 to 39 in good health and a related stem cell transplant donor.

CDR3 sequence: CASSLAPTVNQPQHF. CDR3 DNA: TGTGCCAGCAGCTTAGCCCCCACAGTCAATCAGCCCCAGCATTTT. The genes are TRBV7-2 and TRBJ1-5; no clear D. The germline V gene encodes CDR1 SGHTA and CDR2 FQGNSA. CDR3 length: 15 residues. Trimming took off 0 bases at V and 3 bases at J, with 9 bases between the two ends.

The chain carries TRBV19 and TRBJ2-5; 9 nucleotides match TRBD1. V lost 6 bases to trimming and J lost 3 bases; unmatched junction nucleotides: 2. CDR3 length: 13 amino acids. CDR1 LNHDA and CDR2 SQIVND come from the germline V gene (reference sequence). Written as DNA, the CDR3 is TGTGCCAGTAGCTGGGACAGGGAAGAGACCCAGTACTTC. Its translation is CASSWDREETQYF.